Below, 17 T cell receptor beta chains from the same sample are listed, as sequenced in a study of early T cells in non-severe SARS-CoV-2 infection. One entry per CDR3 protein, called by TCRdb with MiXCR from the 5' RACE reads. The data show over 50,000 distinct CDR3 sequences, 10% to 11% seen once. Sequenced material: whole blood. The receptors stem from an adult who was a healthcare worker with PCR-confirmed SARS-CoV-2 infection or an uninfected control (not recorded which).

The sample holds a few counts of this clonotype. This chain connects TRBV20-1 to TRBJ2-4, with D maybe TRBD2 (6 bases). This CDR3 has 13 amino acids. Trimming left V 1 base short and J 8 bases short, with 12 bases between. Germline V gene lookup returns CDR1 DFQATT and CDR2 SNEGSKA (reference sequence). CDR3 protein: CSARGRGGDIQYF. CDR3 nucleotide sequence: TGCAGTGCTAGAGGGCGGGGAGGAGACATTCAGTACTTC.

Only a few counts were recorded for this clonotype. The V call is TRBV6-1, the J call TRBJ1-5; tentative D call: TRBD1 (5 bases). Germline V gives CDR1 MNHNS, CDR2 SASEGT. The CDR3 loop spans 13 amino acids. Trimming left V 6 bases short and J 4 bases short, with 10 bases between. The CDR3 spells CASRRDGNQPQHF. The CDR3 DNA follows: TGTGCCAGCAGGAGGGACGGTAATCAGCCCCAGCATTTT.

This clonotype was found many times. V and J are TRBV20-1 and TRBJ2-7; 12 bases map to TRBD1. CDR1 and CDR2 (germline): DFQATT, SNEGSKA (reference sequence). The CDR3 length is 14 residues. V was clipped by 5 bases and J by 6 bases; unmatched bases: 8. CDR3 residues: CSARAGTGGAEQYF. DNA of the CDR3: TGCAGTGCTCGAGCCGGGACAGGGGGCGCCGAGCAGTACTTC.

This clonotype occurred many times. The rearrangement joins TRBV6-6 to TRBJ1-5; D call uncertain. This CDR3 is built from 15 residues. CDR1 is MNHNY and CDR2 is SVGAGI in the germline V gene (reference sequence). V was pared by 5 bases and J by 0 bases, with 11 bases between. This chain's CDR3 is CASSPPGNSNQPQHF. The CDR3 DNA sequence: TGTGCCAGCAGTCCCCCGGGGAATAGCAATCAGCCCCAGCATTTT.

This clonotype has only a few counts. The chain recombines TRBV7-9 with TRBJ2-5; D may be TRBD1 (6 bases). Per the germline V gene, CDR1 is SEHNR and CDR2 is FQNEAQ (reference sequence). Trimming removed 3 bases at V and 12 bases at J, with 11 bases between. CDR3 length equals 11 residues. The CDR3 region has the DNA TGTGCCAGCAGCTTCCAGGGGTTGAAGTACTTC. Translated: CASSFQGLKYF.

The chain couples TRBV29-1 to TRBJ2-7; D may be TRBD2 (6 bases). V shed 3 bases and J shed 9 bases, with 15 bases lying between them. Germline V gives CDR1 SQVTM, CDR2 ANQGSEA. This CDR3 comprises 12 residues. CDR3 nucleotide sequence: TGCAGCGTTGAGGAGGGTGCAGAAGGGCAGTACTTC. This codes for CSVEEGAEGQYF.

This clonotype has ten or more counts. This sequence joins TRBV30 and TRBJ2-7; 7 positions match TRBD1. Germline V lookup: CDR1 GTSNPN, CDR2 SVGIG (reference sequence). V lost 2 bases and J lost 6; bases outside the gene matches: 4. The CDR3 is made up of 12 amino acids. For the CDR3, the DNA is TGTGCCTGGAGTCGACAGGGCTCCGAGCAGTACTTC. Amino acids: CAWSRQGSEQYF.

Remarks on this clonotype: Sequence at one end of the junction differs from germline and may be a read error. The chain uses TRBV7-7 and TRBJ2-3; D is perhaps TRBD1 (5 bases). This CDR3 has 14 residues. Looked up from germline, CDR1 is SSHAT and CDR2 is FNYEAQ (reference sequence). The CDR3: CASSLGATADTQYF. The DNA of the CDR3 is TGTGCTAGCAGCTTAGGGGCCACAGCAGATACGCAGTATTTT.

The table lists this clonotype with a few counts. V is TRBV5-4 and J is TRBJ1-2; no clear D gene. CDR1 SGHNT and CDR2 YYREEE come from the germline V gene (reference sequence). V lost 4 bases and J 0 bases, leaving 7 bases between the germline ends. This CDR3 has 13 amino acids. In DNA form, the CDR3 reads TGTGCCAGCAGCCGCGATGCTAACTATGGCTACACCTTC. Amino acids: CASSRDANYGYTF.

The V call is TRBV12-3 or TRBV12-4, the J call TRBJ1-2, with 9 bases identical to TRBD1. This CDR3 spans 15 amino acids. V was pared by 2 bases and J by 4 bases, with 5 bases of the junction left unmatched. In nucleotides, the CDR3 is TGTGCCAGCAGTTTAACCGGGACAGGGATCTATGGCTACACCTTC. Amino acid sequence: CASSLTGTGIYGYTF.

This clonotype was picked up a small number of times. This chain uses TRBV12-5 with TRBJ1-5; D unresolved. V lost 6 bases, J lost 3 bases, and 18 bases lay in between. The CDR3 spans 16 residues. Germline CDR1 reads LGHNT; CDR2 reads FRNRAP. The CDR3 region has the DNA TGTGCTAGTGGGCCCCCCGGCCGGAGCATCAATCAGCCCCAGCATTTT. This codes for CASGPPGRSINQPQHF.

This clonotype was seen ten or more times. The CDR3 protein is CASSLRGNSYEQYF. Here the CDR3 DNA reads TGTGCCAGCAGCTTACGCGGGAACTCCTACGAGCAGTACTTC. The V and J genes are TRBV7-2 and TRBJ2-7; a possible D gene is TRBD2 (6 bases). This CDR3 is 14 amino acids long. Germline-derived CDR1 and CDR2 are SGHTA and FQGNSA. V gave up 2 bases and J gave up 0 bases, with 8 bases separating them.

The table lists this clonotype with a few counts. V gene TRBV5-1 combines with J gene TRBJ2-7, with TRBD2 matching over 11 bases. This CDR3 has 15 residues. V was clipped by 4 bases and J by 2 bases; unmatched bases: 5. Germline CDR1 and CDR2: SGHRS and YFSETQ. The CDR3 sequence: CASSLGTSGPYEQYF. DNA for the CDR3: TGCGCCAGCAGCCTCGGGACTAGCGGACCCTACGAGCAGTACTTC.

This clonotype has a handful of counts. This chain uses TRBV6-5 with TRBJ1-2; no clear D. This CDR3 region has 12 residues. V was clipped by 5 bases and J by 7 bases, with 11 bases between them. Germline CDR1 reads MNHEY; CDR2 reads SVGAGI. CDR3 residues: CASSSRSGGYTF. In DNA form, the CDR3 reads TGTGCCAGCAGTAGCCGGAGCGGTGGCTACACCTTC.

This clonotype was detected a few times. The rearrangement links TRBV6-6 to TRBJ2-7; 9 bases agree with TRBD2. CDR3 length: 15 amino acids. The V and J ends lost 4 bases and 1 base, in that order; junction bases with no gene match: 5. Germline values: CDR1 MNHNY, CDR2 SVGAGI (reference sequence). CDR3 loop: CASSWLAGQSYEQYF. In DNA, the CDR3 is TGTGCCAGCAGTTGGCTAGCGGGGCAGTCCTACGAGCAGTACTTC.

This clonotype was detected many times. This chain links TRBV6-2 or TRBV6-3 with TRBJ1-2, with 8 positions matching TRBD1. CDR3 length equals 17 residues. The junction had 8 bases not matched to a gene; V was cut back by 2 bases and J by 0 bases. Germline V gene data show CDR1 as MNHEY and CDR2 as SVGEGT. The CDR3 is CASSYPNRGKANYGYTF. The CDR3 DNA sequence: TGTGCCAGCAGTTACCCTAACAGGGGGAAGGCTAACTATGGCTACACCTTC.

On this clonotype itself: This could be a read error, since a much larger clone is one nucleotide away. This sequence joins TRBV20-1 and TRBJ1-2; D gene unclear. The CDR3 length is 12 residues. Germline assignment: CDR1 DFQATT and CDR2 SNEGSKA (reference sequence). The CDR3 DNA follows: TGCAGTGCTCGCCCGCAGAACTATAGCTACACCTTC. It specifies CSARPQNYSYTF.